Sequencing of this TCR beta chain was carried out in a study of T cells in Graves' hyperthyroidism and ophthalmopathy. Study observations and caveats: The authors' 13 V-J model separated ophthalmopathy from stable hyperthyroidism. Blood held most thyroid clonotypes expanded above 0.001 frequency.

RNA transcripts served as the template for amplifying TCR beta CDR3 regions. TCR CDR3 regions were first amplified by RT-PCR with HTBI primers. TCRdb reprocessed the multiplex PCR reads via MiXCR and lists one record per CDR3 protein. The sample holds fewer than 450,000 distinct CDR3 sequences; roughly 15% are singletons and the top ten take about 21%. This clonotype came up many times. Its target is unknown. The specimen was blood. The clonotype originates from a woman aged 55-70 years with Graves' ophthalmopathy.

The CDR3 is CATSRVGSPGLAALSSYEQYF. The CDR3 DNA reads as TGTGCCACCAGCAGAGTGGGCAGTCCGGGACTAGCGGCCCTCAGCTCCTACGAGCAGTACTTC. The chain recombines TRBV15 with TRBJ2-7; 11 bases align to TRBD2. The V and J ends lost 1 base and 0 bases, in that order; junction bases with no gene match: 17. The germline V gene has CDR1 LNHNV and CDR2 YYDKDF (reference sequence). This CDR3 spans 21 amino acids.